This T cell receptor beta chain derives from a study of shared clonotypes between healthy human individuals. Only Caucasian adults living in Nashville, Tennessee served as donors. Across several immunoSEQ plates, the genomic DNA of each subset was split evenly. The repertoire was sequenced with immunoSEQ multiplex PCR; TCRdb's copy has only in-frame clones and lacks some. The sample has 950,000 to 1,200,000 clones, 70% to 85% seen once. In germline, CDR1 is SNHLY, CDR2 FYNNEI. V shed 3 bases and J shed 8 bases, with 4 bases lying between them. The CDR3 has 10 residues. The clonotype originates from a man aged 18 to 29 in good health. Some clones in this sample may be carry-over from other donors' samples. The genes are TRBV2 and TRBJ1-2, with D unresolved. The sample was memory CD4+ T cells from PBMCs. Subset defined: CD45RA-negative fraction. CDR3 sequence (DNA): TGTGCCAGCAGTGATAGGGGCTACACCTTC. Its protein is CASSDRGYTF.